The rows below give T cell receptor beta chains drawn from one sample of a study of cytomegalovirus exposure and HLA in healthy donors. Clones were sequenced by immunoSEQ multiplex PCR, and TCRdb holds only the in-frame ones, with some missing. Of about 130,000 clones in the sample, 85% to 90% were seen once. The sequenced sample consisted of PBMCs. These receptors were collected from a woman younger than 30 in good health and CMV-seropositive. Each CDR3 is given with its conserved first and last residue. The D gene is left open where the match is weak. Not all rows give a size; the values are once, few, many and, for expanded clones, a class.

j_gene: TRBJ2-7; abundance: NA; d_gene: NA; v_gene: TRBV2; CDR3nt: TGTGCCACCACTGTGGCGGGGAGCGGCTACGAGCAGTACTTC; CDR3aa: CATTVAGSGYEQYF
j_gene: TRBJ2-7; abundance: NA; d_gene: TRBD1; v_gene: TRBV6-5; CDR3nt: TGTGCCAGCGGGACAGGGGGTCGACACGAGCAGTACTTC; CDR3aa: CASGTGGRHEQYF
j_gene: TRBJ1-1; abundance: NA; d_gene: TRBD1; v_gene: TRBV19; CDR3nt: TGTGCCAGTAGTTGGGACAGGGAACTGAACACTGAAGCTTTCTTT; CDR3aa: CASSWDRELNTEAFF
j_gene: TRBJ2-3; abundance: NA; d_gene: NA; v_gene: TRBV28; CDR3nt: TGTGCCAGCAGTTTAGAGGACAGTTTCACAGATACGCAGTATTTT; CDR3aa: CASSLEDSFTDTQYF
j_gene: TRBJ2-7; abundance: few; d_gene: TRBD2; v_gene: TRBV7-2; CDR3nt: TGTGCCAGCAGCTCACTAGCGCGGGGGGAGCAGTACTTC; CDR3aa: CASSSLARGEQYF
j_gene: TRBJ2-7; abundance: NA; d_gene: NA; v_gene: TRBV7-2; CDR3nt: TGTGCCAGCAGCTTGCGAGGTTTAGACGCCTACGAGCAGTACTTC; CDR3aa: CASSLRGLDAYEQYF
j_gene: TRBJ2-7; abundance: NA; d_gene: NA; v_gene: TRBV2; CDR3nt: TGTGCCAGCAGCCTGCGGACAGTCCGCTACGAGCAGTACTTC; CDR3aa: CASSLRTVRYEQYF
j_gene: TRBJ1-2; abundance: NA; d_gene: TRBD1; v_gene: TRBV11-2; CDR3nt: TGTGCCAGCAGCTCGGAGTTTAAGACAGGGTCTGCCTATGGCTACACCTTC; CDR3aa: CASSSEFKTGSAYGYTF
j_gene: TRBJ1-2; abundance: NA; d_gene: NA; v_gene: TRBV28; CDR3nt: TGTGCCAGCAGAACTCGACAGCCAACCTATGGCTACACCTTC; CDR3aa: CASRTRQPTYGYTF
j_gene: TRBJ2-1; abundance: NA; d_gene: TRBD2; v_gene: TRBV5-1; CDR3nt: TGCGCCAGCAGCCCGGATCTAGCGGGTTTCAATGAGCAGTTCTTC; CDR3aa: CASSPDLAGFNEQFF
j_gene: TRBJ1-2; abundance: NA; d_gene: TRBD1; v_gene: TRBV10-2; CDR3nt: TGCGCCAGCGCCCGGGACAGCTATGGCTACACCTTC; CDR3aa: CASARDSYGYTF
j_gene: TRBJ2-2; abundance: NA; d_gene: TRBD1; v_gene: TRBV9; CDR3nt: TGTGCCAGCAGCGTACGGGGACAGGGGAACACCGGGGAGCTGTTTTTT; CDR3aa: CASSVRGQGNTGELFF
j_gene: TRBJ2-3; abundance: NA; d_gene: TRBD2; v_gene: TRBV19; CDR3nt: TGTGCCAGTAGTACGAAACTAGCGGGGGGAGCAGATACGCAGTATTTT; CDR3aa: CASSTKLAGGADTQYF
j_gene: TRBJ2-3; abundance: NA; d_gene: NA; v_gene: TRBV30; CDR3nt: TGTGCCTGGCGTGACTCCACAGATACGCAGTATTTT; CDR3aa: CAWRDSTDTQYF
j_gene: TRBJ2-6; abundance: NA; d_gene: NA; v_gene: TRBV6-1; CDR3nt: TGTGCCAGCAGTGCCCCGAGGCAGGGCTTTTCCGGGGCCAACGTCCTGACTTTC; CDR3aa: CASSAPRQGFSGANVLTF